This TCR beta chain was recovered during a study of human T cells and chemical hapten exposure. V was shortened by 6 bases and J by 6 bases, with 8 bases between the two germline ends. The CDR3 extends over 12 amino acids. Germline CDR1 and CDR2: MDHEN and SYDVKM. A single record per CDR3 protein comes from TCRdb applying MiXCR to the RACE reads. The table records over 11,000 distinct CDR3 sequences, about 16% of them present only once. This clonotype is medium-sized within its sample. Sample time point: patch test 1, 2 weeks after DPC sensitization. Noted treatment: therapeutic diphenylcyclopropenone sensitization with weekly scalp DPC.

This receptor was taken from a young woman with alopecia areata. Some clones in this sample may be carry-over from other donors' samples. Sequencing was performed on whole blood, taken in connection with sensitization to the hapten diphenylcyclopropenone (DPC). V is TRBV28 and J is TRBJ2-2, with no clear D. DNA for the CDR3: TGTGCCAGCAGACTCAGCCCCGGGGAGCTGTTTTTT. Translation: CASRLSPGELFF. Complete variable domain (other parts from reference TRBV28 and TRBJ2-2): DVKVTQSSRYLVKRTGEKVFLECVQDMDHENMFWYRQDPGLGLRLIYFSYDVKMKEKGDIPEGYSVSREKKERFSLILESASTNQTSMYLCASRLSPGELFFGEGSRLTVL.